This T cell receptor (beta chain) is from a study of CD8 T cells in Susac syndrome. RNA in amounts of roughly 0.5 to 1 ug was reverse transcribed with random hexamers. Multiplex immunoSEQ PCR targeted 54 Vbeta and 13 Jbeta TCR beta segments. TCRdb analysed the immunoSEQ multiplex PCR reads with MiXCR anew, one entry per CDR3 protein. The sample yields 180,000 or so distinct CDR3 sequences, about 95% seen once. FACS was used to enrich TEMRA cells, whereas the CD8+ and CD4+ T cells were obtained by negative isolation. Sequenced: CD4+ T cells from PBMCs. This receptor was obtained from a human donor in good health.

The CDR3 here is CASSPPGTFLNTEAFF. The CDR3 DNA is TGTGCCAGCAGCCCCCCCGGGACGTTTCTGAACACTGAAGCTTTCTTT. The J gene is TRBJ1-1, the V gene TRBV5-6; a possible D gene is TRBD1 (5 bases). CDR3 size: 16 residues. CDR1 SGHDT and CDR2 YYEEEE come from the germline V gene. Trimming removed 4 bases from V and 0 bases from J, with 16 bases in between.